Listed here are 30 T cell receptor beta chains from one sample, sequenced in a study of CD8+ T cells in alopecia areata. CD4+ cells of a few patients were further sorted as CD25+CD127-. As the sequencing template, cDNA was produced by extracting RNA and reverse transcribing it. Libraries were prepared by immunoSEQ multiplex PCR; TCRdb keeps only in-frame clonotypes and omits some of them. The profile shows 30,000 to 45,000 clones, 45% to 65% of them singletons. Sequencing was performed on CD4+ Tregs sorted from blood. The receptor source for this set is a human donor with alopecia areata.

The J gene is TRBJ2-7, the V gene TRBV6-6; 8 nucleotides agree with TRBD1. CDR1 and CDR2 (germline): MNHNY, SVGAGI (reference sequence). The V gene end was trimmed by 2 bases and the J gene end by 0 bases; junction bases not matched to a gene: 6. CDR3 length: 16 residues. CDR3 DNA: TGTGCCAGCAGTTACCTGGGGACAGGTTACTCCTACGAGCAGTACTTC. It is translated as CASSYLGTGYSYEQYF.

V gene TRBV9 combines with J gene TRBJ1-1; D gene uncertain. The CDR3 runs to 14 residues. CDR1 SGDLS and CDR2 YYNGEE come from the germline V gene. V was trimmed by 1 base and J by 6 bases, leaving 13 bases between them. DNA of the CDR3: TGTGCCAGCAGCGTACTACCCGTGCCAGCTGAAGCTTTCTTT. Protein sequence: CASSVLPVPAEAFF.

The chain recombines TRBV19 with TRBJ2-6; 8 bases align to TRBD2. J gave up 4 bases and V 5 bases, and 4 bases lay outside the gene matches. CDR3 size: 15 residues. Germline assignment: CDR1 LNHDA and CDR2 SQIVND (reference sequence). CDR3 DNA sequence: TGTGCCAGTAGTCCCGGGAGGGCGGGGGCCAACGTCCTGACTTTC. Translation gives CASSPGRAGANVLTF.

This chain uses TRBV30 with TRBJ2-5, with 8 bases matching TRBD1. There are 14 residues in the CDR3. V lost 5 bases to trimming and J lost 5 bases; unmatched junction nucleotides: 10. Germline CDR1 is GTSNPN and CDR2 is SVGIG (reference sequence). The CDR3: CAWGLGQGLETQYF. In nucleotides, the CDR3 is TGTGCCTGGGGATTAGGACAGGGTTTGGAGACCCAGTACTTC.

The V call is TRBV19, the J call TRBJ2-5; D is unclear. The germline gives CDR1 LNHDA, CDR2 SQIVND (reference sequence). The germline V and J ends were trimmed by 6 bases and 1 base, with 9 bases remaining between them. This CDR3 spans 13 amino acids. The CDR3 sequence: CASRSRTQETQYF. CDR3 bases: TGTGCCAGTAGGAGTCGGACCCAAGAGACCCAGTACTTC.

This clone is medium-sized by share. The V call is TRBV7-2, the J call TRBJ2-3; 7 bases are shared with TRBD1. Looked up from germline, CDR1 is SGHTA and CDR2 is FQGNSA. V was pared by 2 bases and J by 6 bases, with 11 bases of the junction left unmatched. The CDR3 runs 16 residues. The CDR3 spells CASSLRGLTQRDTQYF. The CDR3 DNA reads TGTGCCAGCAGCTTAAGGGGGCTTACCCAGCGGGATACGCAGTATTTT.

The rearrangement uses TRBV5-1 and TRBJ2-2, with 7 bases fitting TRBD2. V shed 2 bases, J shed 2 bases, and the junction held 6 bases outside the gene matches. The CDR3 runs to 16 residues. From germline, CDR1 is SGHRS and CDR2 YFSETQ. This CDR3 is CASSFGLAVNTGELFF. As DNA, the CDR3 is TGCGCCAGCAGCTTCGGGCTAGCGGTAAACACCGGGGAGCTGTTTTTT.

This clone was observed once. The CDR3 reads CASSLWGQGGWREQYF. CDR3 in DNA: TGTGCCAGCAGTTTATGGGGACAGGGCGGCTGGCGGGAGCAGTACTTC. V is TRBV27 and J is TRBJ2-7; 9 bases map to TRBD1. CDR1 and CDR2 from the germline V gene are MNHEY and SMNVEV (reference sequence). The V gene end was trimmed by 1 base and the J gene end by 7 bases; junction bases not matched to a gene: 11. The CDR3 sequence is 16 residues long.

The chain is built from TRBV10-3 and TRBJ2-3, with 9 bases lining up with TRBD2. The CDR3 runs to 15 residues. V lost 4 bases and J lost 4; bases outside the gene matches: 6. The germline V gene encodes CDR1 ENHRY and CDR2 SYGVKD. CDR3 nucleotide sequence: TGTGCCATCAGTGGGACTAGCGTTGGTCCAGATACGCAGTATTTT. Its protein is CAISGTSVGPDTQYF.

In its sample, this clone was seen a few times. The genes are TRBV9 and TRBJ1-2, with TRBD1 matching 9 bases. Losses at the gene ends were 0 bases for V and 7 bases for J; bases not matched to a gene: 10. This CDR3 has 16 amino acids. Per germline, CDR1 SGDLS and CDR2 YYNGEE. CDR3 nucleotides: TGTGCCAGCAGCGTAGGCTTCGAGAGGACAGGGGTTGGCTACACCTTC. Translation: CASSVGFERTGVGYTF.

The chain joins TRBV29-1 to TRBJ2-2; 10 bases fit TRBD1. Germline values: CDR1 SQVTM, CDR2 ANQGSEA. This CDR3 has 16 amino acids. Germline trimming cut 7 bases from V and 4 bases from J; bases unmatched to any gene: 12. CDR3 loop: CSGATGTGAATGELFF. The CDR3 DNA is TGCAGCGGCGCGACCGGGACAGGGGCCGCCACCGGGGAGCTGTTTTTT.

This clone was counted between two and nine times. This chain links TRBV4-3 with TRBJ2-3, with 12 positions matching TRBD2. The CDR3 covers 15 residues. In germline, CDR1 is LGHNA, CDR2 YSLEER. The trim removed 1 base at V and 4 bases at J, leaving 0 bases unmatched. The CDR3 region has the DNA TGCGCCAGCAGCCAAGGACTAGCGGGGGCAGATACGCAGTATTTT. It encodes CASSQGLAGADTQYF.

The CDR3 is CASSTPTGAGANVLTF. The CDR3 nucleotides are TGTGCCAGCAGTACCCCGACAGGGGCTGGGGCCAACGTCCTGACTTTC. The chain has TRBV28 and TRBJ2-6; 8 bases agree with TRBD1. The CDR3 is 16 amino acids. J lost 2 bases, V lost 5 bases, and 5 bases had no gene match. Germline values: CDR1 MDHEN, CDR2 SYDVKM.

The chain couples TRBV21-1 to TRBJ2-3; TRBD2, as called in the table, went unchecked against the DNA. TRBV21-1 is annotated as a pseudogene. This CDR3 spans 14 amino acids. This CDR3 reads CASSKRRVGDTQYF. The CDR3 DNA sequence: TGTGCCAGCAGCAAAAGGCGTGTCGGGGATACGCAGTATTTT.

The chain has TRBV2 and TRBJ2-3, with D possibly being TRBD1 (5 bases). CDR1 is SNHLY, CDR2 FYNNEI, per germline. The CDR3 loop spans 15 amino acids. V shed 6 bases and J shed 6 bases, with 19 bases lying between them. The CDR3 DNA is TGTGCCAGCAGGGGGCCCCTGAATAAGAGGGATACGCAGTATTTT. Its protein product is CASRGPLNKRDTQYF.

This clone appeared a few times. The genes are TRBV7-2 and TRBJ1-2; D is possibly TRBD1 (5 bases). Trimming shortened V by 1 base and J by 8 bases, and 14 bases separated the two germline ends. Germline CDR1 and CDR2: SGHTA and FQGNSA. The CDR3 consists of 14 residues. CDR3 sequence: CASSLEYRDPGYTF. In DNA, the CDR3 is TGTGCCAGCAGCTTAGAGTACCGGGACCCCGGCTACACCTTC.

The V call is TRBV6-1, the J call TRBJ1-5, with D uncertain. This CDR3 is built from 14 residues. V shed 2 bases and J shed 5 bases, with 10 bases lying between them. Germline CDR1 MNHNS, CDR2 SASEGT. CDR3 region: CASSELTQYQPQHF. Written as DNA, the CDR3 is TGTGCCAGCAGTGAATTGACACAGTATCAGCCCCAGCATTTT.

This clone has a handful of counts. This sequence joins TRBV29-1 and TRBJ2-1; D might be TRBD2 (5 bases). The CDR3 has 14 residues. The V and J ends lost 6 bases and 2 bases respectively, with 14 bases between them. Germline CDR1 reads SQVTM; CDR2 reads ANQGSEA. The CDR3, as DNA: TGCAGCGTGGTAGCGCAACTCACCTACAATGAGCAGTTCTTC. Protein product: CSVVAQLTYNEQFF.

This clone was detected a few times. The CDR3 loop reads CASSRTGDSNQPQHF. CDR3 sequence (DNA): TGCGCCAGCAGCCGAACAGGGGATAGCAATCAGCCCCAGCATTTT. V is TRBV5-1 and J is TRBJ1-5; 7 bases map to TRBD1. V shed 4 bases, J shed 0 bases, and the junction held 4 bases outside the gene matches. This CDR3 contains 15 residues. Germline CDR1 reads SGHRS; CDR2 reads YFSETQ.

V usage is TRBV5-1 and J usage is TRBJ2-7, with 7 bases lining up with TRBD2. Losses at the gene ends were 7 bases for V and 7 bases for J; bases not matched to a gene: 5. Germline assignment: CDR1 SGHRS and CDR2 YFSETQ. The CDR3 runs 11 residues. CDR3: CASQAGREQYF. In DNA, the CDR3 is TGCGCCAGCCAAGCGGGGCGGGAGCAGTACTTC.

This clone has only a few counts. This chain uses TRBV9 with TRBJ2-1, with 11 bases fitting TRBD2. Germline V CDR1 and CDR2: SGDLS, YYNGEE. V lost 3 bases, J lost 6 bases, and 5 bases stayed unmatched. The CDR3 totals 15 residues. The CDR3 DNA reads as TGTGCCAGCAGCGCAATGGGACTAGCGGTCAATGAGCAGTTCTTC. Protein sequence: CASSAMGLAVNEQFF.

The genes are TRBV29-1 and TRBJ1-2; 12 nucleotides line up with TRBD1. This CDR3 is 13 amino acids long. CDR1 SQVTM and CDR2 ANQGSEA come from the germline V gene. Trimming at V came to 7 bases and at J to 8 bases, leaving 8 bases not matched to a gene. For the CDR3, the DNA is TGCAGCGCAAAGGGACAGGGGGCAGAAGGCTACACCTTC. It specifies CSAKGQGAEGYTF. Based on the CDR3 plus reference TRBV29-1 and TRBJ1-2, the full variable domain is SAVISQKPSRDICQRGTSLTIQCQVDSQVTMMFWYRQQPGQSLTLIATANQGSEATYESGFVIDKFPISRPNLTFSTLTVSNMSPEDSSIYLCSAKGQGAEGYTFGSGTRLTVV.

This rearrangement joins TRBV5-4 to TRBJ1-1; D is unresolved. V was cut by 7 bases and J by 1 base, with 11 bases left in between. The V gene's germline CDR1 is SGHNT and CDR2 YYREEE (reference sequence). The CDR3 runs to 13 residues. CDR3 protein: CASGWAGNTEAFF. The DNA for the CDR3 is TGTGCCAGCGGATGGGCGGGGAACACTGAAGCTTTCTTT.

This chain's CDR3 is CASSLGRETQYF. CDR3 coding DNA: TGTGCCAGCAGCCTCGGGAGGGAGACCCAGTACTTC. V gene TRBV7-2 combines with J gene TRBJ2-5; TRBD2 aligns across 7 bases. The CDR3 has 12 residues. Per germline, CDR1 SGHTA and CDR2 FQGNSA. J gave up 5 bases and V 5 bases, and 2 bases lay outside the gene matches.

The rearrangement uses TRBV5-4 and TRBJ2-3; D gene ambiguous. Germline V gives CDR1 SGHNT, CDR2 YYREEE (reference sequence). This CDR3 region has 13 residues. V was pared by 4 bases and J by 2 bases, with 8 bases between. Written as DNA, the CDR3 is TGTGCCAGCAGCGGATTCAACACAGATACGCAGTATTTT. This gives the protein CASSGFNTDTQYF.

V is TRBV2 and J is TRBJ2-7, with 7 bases fitting TRBD1. With V trimmed by 7 bases and J by 3 bases, 9 bases remained unmatched. The CDR3 length is 14 residues. CDR1 is SNHLY, CDR2 FYNNEI, per germline. The CDR3 here is CASNFNRGNYEQYF. The DNA of the CDR3 is TGTGCCAGCAACTTCAACAGGGGTAACTACGAGCAGTACTTC.

The gene calls are TRBV29-1 and TRBJ2-3; D not certain. This CDR3 contains 13 residues. Trimming shortened V by 5 bases and J by 3 bases, and 12 bases separated the two germline ends. CDR1 is SQVTM and CDR2 is ANQGSEA in the germline V gene. In DNA form, the CDR3 reads TGCAGCGTTCAACACCGTTGGACAGATACGCAGTATTTT. Protein product: CSVQHRWTDTQYF.

The chain links TRBV11-2 to TRBJ1-6; TRBD1 matches 11 bases. The ends lost 3 bases at V and 8 bases at J; junction bases unmatched: 6. Germline CDR1 reads SGHAT; CDR2 reads FQNNGV. This CDR3 is 16 amino acids long. CDR3 coding DNA: TGTGCCAGCAGCTTTAACCGGGACAGGGGGGATTCACCCCTCCACTTT. This sequence encodes CASSFNRDRGDSPLHF.

A single count supports this clone. The rearrangement links TRBV12-5 to TRBJ2-2, with D uncertain. Germline V gene sequence: CDR1 LGHNT, CDR2 FRNRAP. The ends were cut back, 6 bases at V and 1 base at J, with 3 bases in the middle. CDR3 length equals 12 residues. CDR3 sequence (DNA): TGTGCTAGTGGCCTGAACACCGGGGAGCTGTTTTTT. As protein: CASGLNTGELFF.

This rearrangement joins TRBV6-1 to TRBJ1-2; D is possibly TRBD1 (5 bases). The CDR3 covers 14 residues. V dropped 1 base and J dropped 2 bases, with 8 bases sitting between them. From germline, CDR1 is MNHNS and CDR2 SASEGT. The CDR3: CASSEGSGNYGYTF. CDR3 DNA sequence: TGTGCCAGCAGTGAAGGCTCAGGGAACTATGGCTACACCTTC.